The 32 T cell receptor beta chains presented below share a single source sample, sequenced in a study of T cell responses to AZD1222 COVID-19 vaccine. Here immunoSEQ multiplex PCR was the method, and the copy in TCRdb shows in-frame clones only, minus some. The sample has 87,000 or so clones; roughly nine tenths are singletons. The sample here was peripheral blood, taken on day 0 of AZD1222 vaccination. The receptor set was obtained from an adult in good health.

This chain connects TRBV6-5 to TRBJ1-6; D not certain. The CDR3 covers 13 residues. The germline V and J ends were trimmed by 7 bases and 3 bases, with 7 bases remaining between them. Looked up from germline, CDR1 is MNHEY and CDR2 is SVGAGI. The CDR3 DNA is TGTGCCAGCAATTTGGACTATAATTCACCCCTCCACTTT. The encoded protein is CASNLDYNSPLHF.

The V call is TRBV7-2, the J call TRBJ2-1; TRBD2 matches at 12 bases. CDR3 size: 15 residues. J was trimmed by 9 bases and V by 5 bases; bases with no gene match: 8. Germline CDR1 and CDR2: SGHTA and FQGNSA. This CDR3 is CASSTRTSGVSEQFF. CDR3 sequence (DNA): TGTGCCAGCAGCACAAGGACTAGCGGGGTGAGTGAGCAGTTCTTC.

This clone is labeled as medium-sized. The rearrangement links TRBV27 to TRBJ2-7; TRBD1 agrees at 7 bases. The CDR3 is 12 amino acids. Germline V lookup: CDR1 MNHEY, CDR2 SMNVEV (reference sequence). J lost 5 bases, V lost 8 bases, and 6 bases had no gene match. This CDR3 reads CASQTGSNEQYF. CDR3 coding DNA: TGTGCCAGCCAGACAGGGAGCAACGAGCAGTACTTC.

The CDR3 region has the DNA TGTGCCAGTAGTATAATTTTGGGGGCCCTAAACACCGGGGAGCTGTTTTTT. Its translation: CASSIILGALNTGELFF. The chain employs TRBV19 and TRBJ2-2, with D possibly matching TRBD1 (6 bases). CDR1 and CDR2 from the germline V gene are LNHDA and SQIVND (reference sequence). V was shortened by 2 bases and J by 2 bases, with 15 bases between the two germline ends. This CDR3 has 17 amino acids. Together with reference TRBV19 and TRBJ2-2, the CDR3 gives the full variable domain: DGGITQSPKYLFRKEGQNVTLSCEQNLNHDAMYWYRQDPGQGLRLIYYSQIVNDFQKGDIAEGYSVSREKKESFPLTVTSAQKNPTAFYLCASSIILGALNTGELFFGEGSRLTVL.

This rearrangement joins TRBV7-2 to TRBJ1-4; D unclear. Trimming stripped 4 bases from V and 3 bases from J, with 12 bases between. The CDR3 consists of 15 residues. Germline values: CDR1 SGHTA, CDR2 FQGNSA. The DNA of the CDR3 is TGTGCCAGCAGCTCCGGACCTCGGCCTAATGAAAAACTGTTTTTT. Protein: CASSSGPRPNEKLFF.

The chain employs TRBV27 and TRBJ1-1; a weak D match, TRBD1 (6 bases). The germline V gene encodes CDR1 MNHEY and CDR2 SMNVEV (reference sequence). V lost 0 bases and J 5 bases, leaving 16 bases between the germline ends. The CDR3 loop spans 16 amino acids. DNA for the CDR3: TGTGCCAGCAGTTTATCGGGGGGGGCAGGGGAAACTGAAGCTTTCTTT. Its protein product is CASSLSGGAGETEAFF.

The chain couples TRBV5-6 to TRBJ1-2, with a possible D match to TRBD1 (6 bases). CDR1 is SGHDT, CDR2 YYEEEE, per germline. CDR3 length: 12 amino acids. The V end lost 3 bases, the J end lost 3 bases, and 6 bases lay between the germline ends. The CDR3 reads CASSSGDYGYTF. Written as DNA, the CDR3 is TGTGCCAGCAGCTCAGGGGACTATGGCTACACCTTC.

This sequence joins TRBV29-1 and TRBJ2-7, with D tentatively TRBD2 (5 bases). Germline loops: CDR1 SQVTM, CDR2 ANQGSEA. CDR3 length: 12 residues. The V and J ends lost 4 bases and 2 bases respectively, with 9 bases between them. In DNA form, the CDR3 reads TGCAGCGTTGGAGGGCCCACCTACGAGCAGTACTTC. Protein product: CSVGGPTYEQYF.

The J gene is TRBJ2-1, the V gene TRBV13; 15 positions match TRBD2. V was clipped by 4 bases and J by 0 bases; unmatched bases: 10. The CDR3 length is 20 residues. Germline V CDR1 and CDR2: PRHDT, FYEKMQ (reference sequence). Written as DNA, the CDR3 is TGTGCCAGCAGCTCAACATCCGGGACTAGCGGGGGGAGCTCCTACAATGAGCAGTTCTTC. Protein: CASSSTSGTSGGSSYNEQFF. Variable domain in full (rest from reference TRBV13 and TRBJ2-1): AAGVIQSPRHLIKEKRETATLKCYPIPRHDTVYWYQQGPGQDPQFLISFYEKMQSDKGSIPDRFSAQQFSDYHSELNMSSLELGDSALYFCASSSTSGTSGGSSYNEQFFGPGTRLTVL.

V usage is TRBV6-5 and J usage is TRBJ1-5; D is undetermined. V lost 8 bases and J lost 2, with 13 bases in between. Germline lookup yields CDR1 MNHEY and CDR2 SVGAGI. The CDR3 has 14 residues. The CDR3 is CASGPTGGNQPQHF. In DNA form, the CDR3 reads TGTGCCAGCGGCCCGACTGGGGGCAATCAGCCCCAGCATTTT.

The chain links TRBV5-1 to TRBJ2-5; TRBD2 agrees at 8 bases. Germline values: CDR1 SGHRS, CDR2 YFSETQ. The CDR3 extends over 14 amino acids. With 4 bases clipped from V and 4 bases from J, the junction kept 6 bases outside the gene matches. The CDR3 reads CASSPRGALETQYF. The CDR3 bases are TGCGCCAGCAGCCCGCGGGGGGCCCTAGAGACCCAGTACTTC.

The chain recombines TRBV2 with TRBJ1-4; TRBD1 is a possible D gene (6 bases). V was cut by 10 bases and J by 8 bases, with 20 bases left in between. CDR1 is SNHLY and CDR2 is FYNNEI in the germline V gene. The CDR3 loop spans 14 amino acids. CDR3 sequence reads: CATARWGAEEKLFF. The CDR3 DNA is TGTGCCACCGCCCGGTGGGGGGCCGAAGAAAAACTGTTTTTT. Full variable domain (remainder filled in from reference TRBV2 and TRBJ1-4): EPEVTQTPSHQVTQMGQEVILRCVPISNHLYFYWYRQILGQKVEFLVSFYNNEISEKSEIFDDQFSVERPDGSNFTLKIRSTKLEDSAMYFCATARWGAEEKLFFGSGTQLSVL.

The table lists this clone with a few counts. The chain employs TRBV6-4 and TRBJ2-2; D gene uncertain. CDR1 and CDR2 (germline): MRHNA, SNTAGT. The V end lost 0 bases, the J end lost 4 bases, and 3 bases lay between the germline ends. CDR3 size: 13 residues. CDR3 coding DNA: TGTGCCAGCAGTGACTCTAGCACCGGGGAGCTGTTTTTT. It yields the protein CASSDSSTGELFF.

DNA for the CDR3: TGTGCCAGCACCTTAAGCGGGGGGAACCTGGGGGAGCAGTACTTC. This gives the protein CASTLSGGNLGEQYF. The chain employs TRBV28 and TRBJ2-7; TRBD2 agrees at 9 bases. CDR3 size: 15 residues. The germline V gene has CDR1 MDHEN and CDR2 SYDVKM. V lost 7 bases and J lost 7; bases outside the gene matches: 14.

The V and J genes are TRBV7-2 and TRBJ2-2; TRBD1 aligns across 10 bases. V shed 1 base, J shed 3 bases, and the junction held 2 bases outside the gene matches. CDR3 length: 16 residues. Germline values: CDR1 SGHTA, CDR2 FQGNSA. CDR3 sequence: CASSLGQGADTGELFF. The CDR3 nucleotides are TGTGCCAGCAGCTTAGGACAGGGGGCGGACACCGGGGAGCTGTTTTTT.

V usage is TRBV5-1 and J usage is TRBJ1-2; the D is unclear. Germline CDR1 reads SGHRS; CDR2 reads YFSETQ. The germline V and J ends were trimmed by 0 bases and 0 bases, with 9 bases remaining between them. The CDR3 consists of 15 residues. CDR3 DNA: TGCGCCAGCAGCTTGGCCGCCGAATCTAACTATGGCTACACCTTC. Protein product: CASSLAAESNYGYTF.

This chain uses TRBV10-3 with TRBJ1-1, with TRBD1 identical over 7 bases. V lost 7 bases to trimming and J lost 1 base; unmatched junction nucleotides: 6. The germline gives CDR1 ENHRY, CDR2 SYGVKD. CDR3 size: 14 residues. This CDR3 is CAIKRGQGNTEAFF. In DNA, the CDR3 is TGTGCCATCAAGAGGGGGCAGGGGAACACTGAAGCTTTCTTT.

The chain joins TRBV2 to TRBJ2-2, with unresolved D. This CDR3 is built from 14 residues. Germline values: CDR1 SNHLY, CDR2 FYNNEI. V dropped 4 bases and J dropped 1 base, with 7 bases sitting between them. The CDR3 DNA reads as TGTGCCAGCAGTGTAGGCAGGAACACCGGGGAGCTGTTTTTT. Its translation is CASSVGRNTGELFF.

The chain uses TRBV13 and TRBJ2-7; no firm D call. Trimming cost V 0 bases and J 3 bases, with 6 bases left between them. This CDR3 has 13 amino acids. In germline, CDR1 is PRHDT, CDR2 FYEKMQ (reference sequence). In DNA form, the CDR3 reads TGTGCCAGCAGCTTAGGGCGGAGCTACGAGCAGTACTTC. Its protein product is CASSLGRSYEQYF. Looking up the rest from reference TRBV13 and TRBJ2-7 gives the full variable domain: AAGVIQSPRHLIKEKRETATLKCYPIPRHDTVYWYQQGPGQDPQFLISFYEKMQSDKGSIPDRFSAQQFSDYHSELNMSSLELGDSALYFCASSLGRSYEQYFGPGTRLTVT.

The genes are TRBV19 and TRBJ1-1; D possibly corresponds to TRBD1 (6 bases). The V gene lost 6 bases and the J gene lost 1 base, with 15 bases spanning the gap. CDR1 is LNHDA, CDR2 SQIVND, per germline (reference sequence). The CDR3 has 15 residues. CDR3 in amino acids: CASSTRTDQNTEAFF. The CDR3 DNA sequence: TGTGCCAGTAGCACCCGGACAGACCAGAACACTGAAGCTTTCTTT. Looking up the rest from reference TRBV19 and TRBJ1-1 gives the full variable domain: DGGITQSPKYLFRKEGQNVTLSCEQNLNHDAMYWYRQDPGQGLRLIYYSQIVNDFQKGDIAEGYSVSREKKESFPLTVTSAQKNPTAFYLCASSTRTDQNTEAFFGQGTRLTVV.

The chain carries TRBV11-2 and TRBJ2-3; 7 bases fit TRBD2. Germline V CDR1 and CDR2: SGHAT, FQNNGV. The V and J ends lost 5 bases and 2 bases, in that order; junction bases with no gene match: 10. The CDR3 is 16 residues long. The CDR3 bases are TGTGCCAGCAGCCCGAAGCTTGGGGGGGACACAGATACGCAGTATTTT. The encoded protein is CASSPKLGGDTDTQYF. Together with reference TRBV11-2 and TRBJ2-3, the CDR3 gives the full variable domain: EAGVAQSPRYKIIEKRQSVAFWCNPISGHATLYWYQQILGQGPKLLIQFQNNGVVDDSQLPKDRFSAERLKGVDSTLKIQPAKLEDSAVYLCASSPKLGGDTDTQYFGPGTRLTVL.

The CDR3 DNA reads TGTGCCAGCACTCCGGCCACGGGAGTTCTCTACGAGCAGTACTTC. Translated, it gives CASTPATGVLYEQYF. The chain links TRBV6-5 to TRBJ2-7; weak D call: TRBD2 (6 bases). This CDR3 has 15 amino acids. In germline, CDR1 is MNHEY, CDR2 SVGAGI. V was trimmed by 7 bases and J by 3 bases, leaving 19 bases between them.

The chain carries TRBV5-4 and TRBJ2-2, with TRBD1 as a possible D gene (7 bases). Germline assignment: CDR1 SGHNT and CDR2 YYREEE (reference sequence). This CDR3 has 16 amino acids. Trimming removed 0 bases at V and 5 bases at J, with 14 bases between. CDR3 sequence (DNA): TGTGCCAGCAGCTTGGCGGCAGGGGGAGGTACCGGGGAGCTGTTTTTT. Protein sequence: CASSLAAGGGTGELFF.

V is TRBV21-1 and J is TRBJ1-6; TRBD1 is the table's D call and was not checked against the DNA. TRBV21-1 is shown as a pseudogene. The CDR3 contains 13 residues. CDR3 region: CASNPGANSPLHF. The CDR3 coding sequence is TGTGCCAGCAACCCAGGGGCTAATTCACCCCTCCACTTT.

This clone was counted a few times. V usage is TRBV14 and J usage is TRBJ2-1; D gene ambiguous. In germline, CDR1 is SGHDN, CDR2 FVKESK. With 3 bases removed from V and 2 bases from J, the gap between germline ends came to 20 bases. The CDR3 covers 18 residues. CDR3 amino acids: CASSHPRRTRQTYNEQFF. In nucleotides, the CDR3 is TGTGCCAGCAGCCACCCCAGACGGACGAGACAAACCTACAATGAGCAGTTCTTC.

The chain has TRBV7-5 and TRBJ2-1; TRBD2, as called in the table, went unchecked against the DNA. TRBV7-5 represents a pseudogene. The CDR3 has 18 amino acids. CDR3 sequence: CARSPLFSRGYSYNEQFF. In DNA form, the CDR3 reads TGTGCCAGAAGCCCCCTTTTCAGTCGGGGGTACTCCTACAATGAGCAGTTCTTC.

The sample holds one count of this clone. The chain uses TRBV7-2 and TRBJ1-1; the D is unclear. This CDR3 region has 14 residues. Trimming stripped 4 bases from V and 5 bases from J, with 14 bases between. CDR1 and CDR2 from the germline V gene are SGHTA and FQGNSA. CDR3 sequence reads: CASSSIRRTTEAFF. The CDR3 bases are TGTGCCAGCAGCTCTATTCGGCGGACGACTGAAGCTTTCTTT.

The V call is TRBV5-4, the J call TRBJ1-4; 8 positions agree with TRBD1. The CDR3 is made up of 14 amino acids. Unmatched junction bases numbered 3, after V lost 3 bases and J lost 5 bases. CDR1 is SGHNT, CDR2 YYREEE, per germline (reference sequence). The CDR3 DNA reads as TGTGCCAGCAGCTCGGACAGGGTAAATGAAAAACTGTTTTTT. Its translation: CASSSDRVNEKLFF.

This chain joins TRBV5-1 and TRBJ1-5; the D is unclear. The ends were cut back, 0 bases at V and 4 bases at J, with 8 bases in the middle. Germline V gene sequence: CDR1 SGHRS, CDR2 YFSETQ. The length of the CDR3 is 14 residues. The CDR3 DNA is TGCGCCAGCAGCTTGGGTTCAGTTAATCAGCCCCAGCATTTT. Its protein is CASSLGSVNQPQHF. Together with reference TRBV5-1 and TRBJ1-5, the CDR3 gives the full variable domain: KAGVTQTPRYLIKTRGQQVTLSCSPISGHRSVSWYQQTPGQGLQFLFEYFSETQRNKGNFPGRFSGRQFSNSRSEMNVSTLELGDSALYLCASSLGSVNQPQHFGDGTRLSIL.

This chain links TRBV3-1 (or the pseudogene TRBV3-2) with TRBJ2-5; D uncertain. The V end lost 2 bases, the J end lost 3 bases, and 16 bases lay between the germline ends. The CDR3 is made up of 16 amino acids. Per germline, CDR1 LGHDT and CDR2 YNNKEL (reference sequence). The CDR3 DNA is TGTGCCAGCAGCCAAAACTCCCCCGAGCTCAAAGAGACCCAGTACTTC. It codes for CASSQNSPELKETQYF.

J is TRBJ1-6 and V is TRBV10-3; the D is unclear. The germline V gene encodes CDR1 ENHRY and CDR2 SYGVKD. The CDR3 runs 13 residues. The V and J ends lost 8 bases and 9 bases respectively, with 14 bases between them. CDR3 nucleotides: TGTGCCATCCAAGTCGAGCTCAGTTCACCCCTCCACTTT. Translation gives CAIQVELSSPLHF.

The chain combines TRBV15 with TRBJ1-2, with D possibly being TRBD1 (6 bases). The CDR3 is 12 amino acids. Deletions cut 8 bases from V and 2 bases from J, with 9 bases between. CDR1 LNHNV and CDR2 YYDKDF come from the germline V gene (reference sequence). Here the CDR3 DNA reads TGTGCCACCGCGGGGGGCAACTATGGCTACACCTTC. It translates to CATAGGNYGYTF. The variable domain in full, completed from reference TRBV15 and TRBJ1-2, reads DAMVIQNPRYQVTQFGKPVTLSCSQTLNHNVMYWYQQKSSQAPKLLFHYYDKDFNNEADTPDNFQSRRPNTSFCFLDIRSPGLGDTAMYLCATAGGNYGYTFGSGTRLTVV.